This TCR beta chain was observed in a study of Ad26.COV2.S vaccination and SARS-CoV-2 variants. Study observations and caveats: Substantial breadth in spike-specific CD8+ and CD4+ T cell responses was reportedly seen after vaccination. Possibly, TCR breadth and depth analyses underestimated total T cell responses. Recipients of either vaccine or placebo displayed similar breadth of non-spike TCRs.

Profiling relied on immunoSEQ multiplex PCR, and the TCRdb table lists in-frame clones only, not all of them. Counted here are a few hundred thousand clones, more than 80% occurring once; the ten biggest clones make up about 12%. Details on this clone: The antigen is unknown.

Described treatment: 19 received Ad26.COV2.S at low or high dose, single or two shots; roughly 5 received placebo; per-sample allocation not given. Samples analyzed were those drawn on day 63 after the first vaccine or placebo injection. An Ad26 vector expressing Wuhan-strain SARS-CoV-2 spike served as the vaccine. This CDR3 has 15 residues. V shed 8 bases and J 11 bases; nucleotides not matched to a gene: 14. In germline, CDR1 is MDHEN, CDR2 SYDVKM. The sample in question was peripheral blood, obtained in a trial of Ad26.COV2.S vaccine versus placebo. The source of this sequence is a person aged 18 to 65 who received the Ad26.COV2.S COVID-19 vaccine or a placebo. This chain connects TRBV28 to TRBJ2-3, with 12 bases that match TRBD2. CDR3 protein: CASLLAGGGGFGQYF. The CDR3 DNA is TGTGCCAGCTTACTAGCGGGAGGAGGTGGCTTCGGGCAGTATTTT.